The rows below give T cell receptor beta chains drawn from one sample of a study of blood T cell repertoires in COVID-19. Only in-frame clones appear in the TCRdb table, and some are missing; sequencing was by immunoSEQ multiplex PCR. The sample has 47,000 or so clones, roughly 82% seen once; the top ten hold 2.5% to 3%. The sample consisted of peripheral blood. These receptors all stem from a woman aged 55-75 years with acute or convalescent COVID-19. Both conserved end residues are part of each CDR3. The order of the fields is D gene, clone size, V gene, J gene, CDR3 DNA, CDR3 protein. The D gene is left open where the match is weak. Rows may omit the clone size; those that give it use once, few, many or a size class.

>-|-|TRBV21-1|TRBJ2-1
TGTGCCAGCAGCAAAGAAAAAGGGGGAGGGCCTAACAATGAGCAGTTCTTC
CASSKEKGGGPNNEQFF
>TRBD2|-|TRBV6-4|TRBJ2-3
TGTGCCAGCAGCCAGACTAGCGGGAGTGCAGATACGCAGTATTTT
CASSQTSGSADTQYF
>TRBD1|once|TRBV7-6|TRBJ1-2
TGTGCCAGCAGCTTAGAGACAGGGCATGGCTACACCTTC
CASSLETGHGYTF
>TRBD1|few|TRBV5-1|TRBJ1-6
TGCGCCAGCAGCGGACAGGGGTCAAATTCACCCCTCCACTTT
CASSGQGSNSPLHF
>TRBD2|-|TRBV28|TRBJ2-1
TGTGCCAGCAGGAGCGGGGCTGTCTACAATGAGCAGTTCTTC
CASRSGAVYNEQFF
>TRBD2|-|TRBV5-4|TRBJ2-7
TGTGCCAGCAGAATCCATCGGGAGGGCCCCTACGAGCAGTACTTC
CASRIHREGPYEQYF
>TRBD1|-|TRBV6-2/TRBV6-3|TRBJ2-7
TGTGCCAGCAGCGCACAGGGGGCTCAGCAGTACTTC
CASSAQGAQQYF
>TRBD1|-|TRBV7-8|TRBJ2-1
TGTGCCAGCAGCCCCGGACAGGCGAGGGATGAGCAGTTCTTC
CASSPGQARDEQFF
>-|-|TRBV6-5|TRBJ1-6
TGTGCCAGCAGTTTCATTACAGGATCCTCACCCCTCCACTTT
CASSFITGSSPLHF
>TRBD1|-|TRBV5-1|TRBJ2-7
TGCGCCAGCAGGGGGCAGGGGGTATCCTACGAGCAGTACTTC
CASRGQGVSYEQYF
>-|-|TRBV5-1|TRBJ2-1
TGCGCCAGCAGCTCGCCGCTCTCAGACTATAGTCAGAGCTCCTACAATGAGCAGTTCTTC
CASSSPLSDYSQSSYNEQFF
>TRBD1|-|TRBV7-7|TRBJ2-7
TGTGCCAGCAGCCCCCACAGCGGACAGGGCATCGACGAGCAGTACTTC
CASSPHSGQGIDEQYF
>TRBD1|-|TRBV2|TRBJ1-3
TGTGCCAGCAGTGACGACAGGGGCTCTGGAAACACCATATATTTT
CASSDDRGSGNTIYF
>-|-|TRBV27|TRBJ1-1
TGTGCCAGCAGTTTAGTACAGGGCACTGAAGCTTTCTTT
CASSLVQGTEAFF
>-|-|TRBV18|TRBJ2-1
TGTGCCAGCTCACCACGGATCGGCGCTAGCGCGAGCTCCTACAATGAGCAGTTCTTC
CASSPRIGASASSYNEQFF
>-|-|TRBV29-1|TRBJ1-1
TGCAGCGCGGGACACTCAGGGATGAACACTGAAGCTTTCTTT
CSAGHSGMNTEAFF
>TRBD2|once|TRBV6-1|TRBJ2-4
TGTGCCAGCAGTGAAGCCCCTCTAGGGGCGGGGGGAGCCAAAAACATTCAGTACTTC
CASSEAPLGAGGAKNIQYF
>TRBD1|few|TRBV5-6|TRBJ2-7
TGTGCCAGCAGCTTGGCGGGACAGCCCTACGAGCAGTACTTC
CASSLAGQPYEQYF
>TRBD1|once|TRBV5-3|TRBJ1-4
TGTGCCAGAAGCTTGCGACCATGGACAGGGATTATAGTGGGAACTAATGAAAAACTGTTTTTT
CARSLRPWTGIIVGTNEKLFF
>-|-|TRBV6-5|TRBJ1-1
TGTGCCAGCAGTTTCGGACAGACCCCTGAAGCTTTCTTT
CASSFGQTPEAFF
>-|-|TRBV4-1|TRBJ1-4
TGCGCCAGCAGCCAAGGGAGAGCGTCCAGCCTTGATGAAAAACTGTTTTTT
CASSQGRASSLDEKLFF
>-|few|TRBV6-5|TRBJ1-1
TGTGCCAGCAGTTACTCATCTCATCGGACTGAAGCTTTCTTT
CASSYSSHRTEAFF
>TRBD2|-|TRBV15|TRBJ2-3
TGTGCCACCAGCGAGCTAGCGGCTAGCACAGATACGCAGTATTTT
CATSELAASTDTQYF
>TRBD2|-|TRBV24-1|TRBJ2-2
TGTGCCACCAGTGACCCTAGCGGAGGGAACACCGGGGAGCTGTTTTTT
CATSDPSGGNTGELFF
>-|-|TRBV28|TRBJ1-2
TGTGCCAGCAGTTTAATTGTACAGGCCCACGTTCGCACCTTC
CASSLIVQAHVRTF
>-|-|TRBV19|TRBJ1-4
TGTGCCAGTAGTGGCCCAGATGAAAAACTGTTTTTT
CASSGPDEKLFF
>TRBD2|-|TRBV4-1|TRBJ2-1
TGCGCCAGCAGCCAATTTACTAGCGACCACAATGAGCAGTTCTTC
CASSQFTSDHNEQFF
>-|few|TRBV28|TRBJ1-5
TGTGCCAGCATAAGGAGTTTCAGCAATCAGCCCCAGCATTTT
CASIRSFSNQPQHF
>-|-|TRBV21-1|TRBJ2-6
TGTGCCAGCACCAGGAAGCCGAGGGGGCTCGGCTCTGGGGCCAACGTCCTGACTTTC
CASTRKPRGLGSGANVLTF
>-|-|TRBV18|TRBJ1-1
TGTGCCGGCATGACAGGATCGAACACTGAAGCTTTCTTT
CAGMTGSNTEAFF
>-|once|TRBV5-1|TRBJ1-2
TGCGCCAGCAGCCAAGAACAGGGCTATGGCTACACCTTC
CASSQEQGYGYTF
>-|-|TRBV28|TRBJ1-5
TGTGCCAGCAGTCCACCAGGGATGTTAGGATATAGCAATCAGCCCCAGCATTTT
CASSPPGMLGYSNQPQHF
>-|-|TRBV2|TRBJ2-2
TGTGCCACCCGACTAGTAGAAGCCGGGGAGCTGTTTTTT
CATRLVEAGELFF
>-|-|TRBV19|TRBJ2-3
TGTGCCAGTAGTGGACAGACCTACACAGATACGCAGTATTTT
CASSGQTYTDTQYF
>-|-|TRBV12-3/TRBV12-4|TRBJ2-5
TGTGCCAGCGGCCTGGAAGAGACCCAGTACTTC
CASGLEETQYF
>TRBD1|-|TRBV5-6|TRBJ1-4
TGTGCCAGCAGCACGGGACAGGGCGGTAATGAAAAACTGTTTTTT
CASSTGQGGNEKLFF
>-|few|TRBV24-1|TRBJ1-1
TGTGCCACCCAGAGGCGAGGGTTCGCTGAAGCTTTCTTT
CATQRRGFAEAFF
>TRBD1|-|TRBV3-1/TRBV3-2|TRBJ1-3
TGTGCCAGCAACAGGGGTGGAAACACCATATATTTT
CASNRGGNTIYF
>-|-|TRBV6-5|TRBJ2-6
TGTGCCAGCCGGGGCTCTGGGGCCAACGTCCTGACTTTC
CASRGSGANVLTF
>-|-|TRBV6-4|TRBJ2-7
TGTGCCAGCAGGGTACGGGGTCCGGGCAGCGAGCAGTACTTC
CASRVRGPGSEQYF
>-|-|TRBV6-6|TRBJ1-4
TGTGCCAGCAGTTACTTCGGTGGGGCCGAAAAACTGTTTTTT
CASSYFGGAEKLFF
>TRBD2|-|TRBV30|TRBJ2-1
TGTGCCTGGAGGGCCGGGACTAGCGGGAGACTCCAGGGCAATGAGCAGTTCTTC
CAWRAGTSGRLQGNEQFF
>-|-|TRBV2|TRBJ2-7
TGTGCCAGCAGGGCCAATATGAGGGAGCAGTACTTC
CASRANMREQYF
>-|-|TRBV20-1|TRBJ1-1
TGCAGTGCTAGTCCAGGGTTAGCCTTGGACACTGAAGCTTTCTTT
CSASPGLALDTEAFF
>TRBD1|-|TRBV18|TRBJ1-2
TGTGCCAGCTCACCAGACAGGGAAGCTGGCTACACCTTC
CASSPDREAGYTF
>-|few|TRBV7-2|TRBJ1-2
TGTGCCAGCAGCTTAACGAGATCGTGGGGCTACACCTTC
CASSLTRSWGYTF
>TRBD1|few|TRBV2|TRBJ2-3
TGTGCCAGCAGTCGACAGGGGACCAGCACAGATACGCAGTATTTT
CASSRQGTSTDTQYF
>-|-|TRBV5-5|TRBJ1-4
TGTGCCAGCAGCCATAGACAGACCATCCCTGAAAAACTGTTTTTT
CASSHRQTIPEKLFF
>-|-|TRBV3-1/TRBV3-2|TRBJ1-2
TGTGCCAGCAGCCAAGGAACGCTTGGGCAGGGTGGCTACACCTTC
CASSQGTLGQGGYTF
>TRBD1|-|TRBV28|TRBJ2-1
TGTGCCAGCACCGCGTCGGGACAGGGTCTGTTCTTC
CASTASGQGLFF
>TRBD1|-|TRBV15|TRBJ2-7
TGTGCCACCAGCATAGAAGGGACAGCCTACGAGCAGTACTTC
CATSIEGTAYEQYF
>TRBD2|-|TRBV29-1|TRBJ2-7
TGCAGCGCCGCGGGACTAGCGGGGGGAACGACCTACGAGCAGTACTTC
CSAAGLAGGTTYEQYF
>-|-|TRBV10-3|TRBJ1-5
TGTGCCATCAGTGAAGGGGACACTAGCAATCAGCCCCAGCATTTT
CAISEGDTSNQPQHF
>TRBD1|-|TRBV7-2|TRBJ2-2
TGTGCCAGCAGCTCCCGTGTACAGGGGGCGTCGAACACCGGGGAGCTGTTTTTT
CASSSRVQGASNTGELFF
>TRBD1|-|TRBV18|TRBJ1-6
TGTGCCAGCTCTACGACAGGGACGGGTTCACCCCTCCACTTT
CASSTTGTGSPLHF
>-|-|TRBV7-9|TRBJ1-2
TGTGCCAGCAGCTTAGGGACAGCAAACTATGGCTACACCTTC
CASSLGTANYGYTF
>-|few|TRBV29-1|TRBJ1-2
TGCAGCGTTGGGACAGAGATGTATGGCTACACCTTC
CSVGTEMYGYTF